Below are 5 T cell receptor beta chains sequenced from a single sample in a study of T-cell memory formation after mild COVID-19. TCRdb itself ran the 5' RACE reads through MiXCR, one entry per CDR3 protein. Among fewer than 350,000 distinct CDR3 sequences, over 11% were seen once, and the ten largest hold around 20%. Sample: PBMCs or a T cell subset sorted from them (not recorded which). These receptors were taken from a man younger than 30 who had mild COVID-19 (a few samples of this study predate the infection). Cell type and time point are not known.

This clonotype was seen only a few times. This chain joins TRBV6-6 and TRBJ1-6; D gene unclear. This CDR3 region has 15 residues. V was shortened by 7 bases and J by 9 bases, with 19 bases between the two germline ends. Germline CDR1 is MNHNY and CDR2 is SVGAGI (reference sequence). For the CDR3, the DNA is TGTGCCAGCAAGATACGGGCCGCGACGGGTTCACCCCTCCACTTT. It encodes CASKIRAATGSPLHF.

This CDR3 is CASRPPTGPYNEQFF. The CDR3 DNA reads as TGTGCCAGCAGACCACCGACAGGGCCCTACAATGAGCAGTTCTTC. The V and J genes are TRBV12-3 or TRBV12-4 and TRBJ2-1; 7 bases line up with TRBD1. After removal of 6 bases from V and 2 bases from J, the junction contained 7 bases not matched to a gene. This CDR3 spans 15 amino acids.

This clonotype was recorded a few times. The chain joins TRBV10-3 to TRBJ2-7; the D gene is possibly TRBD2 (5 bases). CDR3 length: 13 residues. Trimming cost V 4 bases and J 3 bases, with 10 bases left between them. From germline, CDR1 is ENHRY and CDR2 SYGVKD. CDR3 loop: CAISGTGVYEQYF. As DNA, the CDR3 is TGTGCCATCAGTGGGACCGGGGTCTACGAGCAGTACTTC.

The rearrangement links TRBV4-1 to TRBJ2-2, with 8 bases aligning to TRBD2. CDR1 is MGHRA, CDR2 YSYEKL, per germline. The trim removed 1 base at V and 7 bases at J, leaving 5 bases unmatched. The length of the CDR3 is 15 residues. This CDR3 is CASSQVSGVVGELFF. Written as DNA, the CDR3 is TGCGCCAGCAGCCAAGTTAGCGGGGTGGTCGGGGAGCTGTTTTTT.

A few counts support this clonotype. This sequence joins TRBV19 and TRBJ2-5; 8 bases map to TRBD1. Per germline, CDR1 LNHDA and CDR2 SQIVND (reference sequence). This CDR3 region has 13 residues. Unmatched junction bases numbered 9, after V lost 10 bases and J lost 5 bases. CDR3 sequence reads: CATSSGGGETQYF. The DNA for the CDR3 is TGTGCCACCTCTTCAGGGGGCGGCGAGACCCAGTACTTC.